This TCR beta chain derives from a study of cytomegalovirus exposure and HLA in healthy donors. The V segment lost 5 bases and the J segment 5 bases; nucleotides outside the gene matches: 14. The CDR3 extends over 16 amino acids. Per the germline V gene, CDR1 is LNHDA and CDR2 is SQIVND (reference sequence). Here immunoSEQ multiplex PCR was the method, and the copy in TCRdb shows in-frame clones only, minus some. Of 95,000 to 150,000 clones listed, 85% to 90% are singletons. V is TRBV19 and J is TRBJ2-7; 8 bases match TRBD2. The sample taken for sequencing was PBMCs. The source of this sequence is a woman aged 30 to 39 in good health and CMV-seronegative. The CDR3 nucleotides read TGTGCCAGTAGTCCTCCGGGAGGGGCGCGGTTCGACGAGCAGTACTTC. As protein: CASSPPGGARFDEQYF. Together with reference TRBV19 and TRBJ2-7, the CDR3 gives the full variable domain: DGGITQSPKYLFRKEGQNVTLSCEQNLNHDAMYWYRQDPGQGLRLIYYSQIVNDFQKGDIAEGYSVSREKKESFPLTVTSAQKNPTAFYLCASSPPGGARFDEQYFGPGTRLTVT.